This record concerns one TCR beta chain sequence. Its antigen is not known. This specimen comes from a study of cytomegalovirus exposure and HLA in healthy donors. This CDR3 comprises 16 residues. Germline V gene sequence: CDR1 SGHAT, CDR2 FQNNGV. Trimming took 4 bases from V and 4 from J, leaving 19 bases between them. General study results and limits: Among immune exposure information, only CMV serostatus was available. Later analysis showed TCR association rates varying by HLA locus, highest for DRB1 and lowest for HLA-C. In a later analysis, most CMV-associated TCR beta chains appeared HLA-restricted.

PCR was performed using 60 Vbeta and 13 Jbeta primers. Assay used: immunoSEQ multiplex PCR; TCRdb lists only in-frame clones, some missing. The data show under 200,000 clones, approximately 80% seen once. This clonotype was sampled from a young woman in good health and CMV-seropositive. The chain has TRBV11-2 and TRBJ2-5, with D possibly matching TRBD2 (5 bases). The sample consisted of PBMCs. The CDR3 sequence is CASSSVAPGNGETQYF. The DNA for the CDR3 is TGTGCCAGCAGCTCCGTCGCTCCCGGGAATGGAGAGACCCAGTACTTC.